Listed below are T cell receptor beta chains from one sample, sequenced in a study of graft-versus-host responses after intestinal transplantation. These receptors' targets are unknown. Data came from immunoSEQ multiplex PCR; TCRdb stores just in-frame clones and leaves some out. This sample yields 45,000 to 60,000 clones, of which around 90% are seen a single time; roughly 2.5% belongs to the top ten. Sequencing used unstimulated CD4+ T cells sorted from spleen or lymph node cells, obtained before transplant. These TCRs come from a human donor who was the organ donor for an intestinal transplant. CDR3s include the opening cysteine and the closing phenylalanine or tryptophan. A D gene is named only where the DNA matches it firmly. The size of a clone is reported for some rows only, either as once, few or many, or as a class for expanded clones.

>TRBV7-2|NA|TRBJ1-4|TRBD1
TGTGCCAGCAGCCGTCAGACAGGGACTAATGAAAAACTGTTTTTT
CASSRQTGTNEKLFF
>TRBV7-9|few|TRBJ1-4|TRBD1
TGTGCCAGCAGCCCCCCGACAGGGGGTGAAAAACTGTTTTTT
CASSPPTGGEKLFF
>TRBV10-1|NA|TRBJ2-3|TRBD2
TGCGCCATAGCGGGAGGGCCAGATACGCAGTATTTT
CAIAGGPDTQYF
>TRBV6-5|NA|TRBJ2-7|TRBD2
TGTGCCAGCAGCAGACTAGCGGGAGTTCGCGAGCAGTACTTC
CASSRLAGVREQYF
>TRBV7-2|NA|TRBJ2-5|TRBD1
TGTGCCAGCAGCCCGGACAGGGGACGTGAGACCCAGTACTTC
CASSPDRGRETQYF
>TRBV7-2|NA|TRBJ1-6|NA
TGTGCCAGCAGCTTAGCAGGGACCTATAATTCACCCCTCCACTTT
CASSLAGTYNSPLHF
>TRBV4-2|NA|TRBJ2-7|TRBD1
TGTGCCAGCAGGTCACAGGGGAAGGAGCAGTACTTC
CASRSQGKEQYF
>TRBV19|once|TRBJ2-5|TRBD2
TGTGCCAGTAGTAAAGGACTAGCGGGAGAAGAGGAGACCCAGTACTTC
CASSKGLAGEEETQYF
>TRBV6-5|NA|TRBJ1-2|NA
TGTGCCAGCAGTGAAGAGGGATCTGCCTATGGCTACACCTTC
CASSEEGSAYGYTF
>TRBV5-1|NA|TRBJ1-3|NA
TGCGCCAGCAGCTTAGGATTAGGAAACACCATATATTTT
CASSLGLGNTIYF
>TRBV6-5|NA|TRBJ1-3|NA
TGTGCCAGCAGTTACTCGCCTGGAAACACCATATATTTT
CASSYSPGNTIYF
>TRBV28|NA|TRBJ2-4|NA
TGTGCCAGCAGTTTGGGGGGCCGGGCCAAAAACATTCAGTACTTC
CASSLGGRAKNIQYF
>TRBV7-9|NA|TRBJ2-1|TRBD2
TGTGCCAGCAGCGCATTACCCGGACTAGCTTACAATGAGCAGTTCTTC
CASSALPGLAYNEQFF
>TRBV7-6|NA|TRBJ2-1|TRBD2
TGTGCCAGCAGCTTATTGACTAGCGGGTATGGTTTCGATGAGCAGTTCTTC
CASSLLTSGYGFDEQFF
>TRBV5-1|few|TRBJ1-6|TRBD1
TGCGCCAGCAGCTTCGGTACAGGGGGTAATTCACCCCTCCACTTT
CASSFGTGGNSPLHF
>TRBV21-1|NA|TRBJ1-5|NA
TGTGCCAGCAGCAAATCTCACTATAGCAATCAGCCCCAGCATTTT
CASSKSHYSNQPQHF
>TRBV4-1|NA|TRBJ2-5|TRBD2
TGCGCCAGCAGCCAAGGGGGACTAGCGGGAGGGCCGCGGGAGACCCAGTACTTC
CASSQGGLAGGPRETQYF
>TRBV19|NA|TRBJ2-3|TRBD2
TGTGCCAGTAGTCCCACTAGCGGGAAGGCAGATACGCAGTATTTT
CASSPTSGKADTQYF
>TRBV6-5|NA|TRBJ1-4|NA
TGTGCCAGCAGTTACAGGGGGACTAATGAAAAACTGTTTTTT
CASSYRGTNEKLFF
>TRBV28|NA|TRBJ2-2|NA
TGTGCCAGCAGTCCCCCGAGCACTGGGGAGCTGTTTTTT
CASSPPSTGELFF
>TRBV9|NA|TRBJ2-2|TRBD2
TGTGCCAGCAGCGTAGGGACTAGCGGGAGTACCGGGGAGCTGTTTTTT
CASSVGTSGSTGELFF
>TRBV6-5|NA|TRBJ2-3|NA
TGTGCCAGCAGTAAGCGGGTTAGCACAGATACGCAGTATTTT
CASSKRVSTDTQYF
>TRBV4-3|NA|TRBJ2-2|TRBD2
TGCGCCAGCAGCCAGGAAATCAGCGGGACTAGCGGGAACACCGGGGAGCTGTTTTTT
CASSQEISGTSGNTGELFF
>TRBV19|NA|TRBJ1-4|TRBD1
TGTGCCAGTAGTATCGGAGGGACAGGTGGGAATGAAAAACTGTTTTTT
CASSIGGTGGNEKLFF